The 17 T cell receptor beta chains below come from one sample, sequenced in a study of regulatory T cells in long-lasting Graves disease. As to time point: newly diagnosed GD, antithyroid drugs for less than 3 months. The TCR library was made from RNA that had been extracted from PBMCs in TRIzol. Building of the TCR beta libraries involved iRepertoire HTBI primers and Arm-PCR of CDR3 regions. In TCRdb, the multiplex PCR reads were re-called with MiXCR into one record per CDR3 protein. The sample includes 420,000 or so distinct CDR3 sequences, about 17% of them seen just once. The data also belong to a second study, concerning T cells in Graves' hyperthyroidism and ophthalmopathy.

The source material was peripheral blood mononuclear cells (PBMCs), sampled at new diagnosis, from a patient treated with antithyroid drugs. The receptors were gathered from a woman between 18 and 29 years old with Graves disease.

This clonotype was seen repeatedly, ten times or more. This chain uses TRBV27 with TRBJ2-5; D uncertain. The ends were cut back, 6 bases at V and 7 bases at J, with 15 bases in the middle. CDR3 length equals 13 residues. Germline V lookup: CDR1 MNHEY, CDR2 SMNVEV (reference sequence). The CDR3 DNA follows: TGTGCCAGCAGCCACGAAGGTCTGTTGACCCAGTACTTC. Translated, it gives CASSHEGLLTQYF.

On this clonotype: Just one base apart from a much larger clone, this may be a read error. The chain joins TRBV6-6 to TRBJ2-7; D remains unclear. V shed 0 bases and J shed 7 bases, with 4 bases lying between them. Germline V gene lookup returns CDR1 MNHNY and CDR2 SVGAGI (reference sequence). The CDR3 is made up of 11 amino acids. CDR3 DNA: TGTGCCAGCAGTTACTCGGAGGAGCAGTACTTC. It translates to CASSYSEEQYF.

In its sample, this clonotype was seen a few times. This rearrangement joins TRBV6-1 to TRBJ2-1, with D unclear. Germline CDR1 is MNHNS and CDR2 is SASEGT. Trimming stripped 6 bases from V and 4 bases from J, with 13 bases between. The CDR3 sequence is 14 residues long. The CDR3 coding sequence is TGTGCCAGCAGAGATCCCGGAGCGTACAATGAGCAGTTCTTC. This codes for CASRDPGAYNEQFF.

V gene TRBV25-1 combines with J gene TRBJ2-1; TRBD2 agrees at 11 bases. Trimming at V came to 3 bases and at J to 9 bases, leaving 16 bases not matched to a gene. CDR3 size: 18 residues. The germline V gene has CDR1 MGHDK and CDR2 SYGVNS. The CDR3 reads CASSDTLLAGGSTGEQFF. The CDR3 nucleotides are TGTGCCAGCAGTGATACTCTCTTAGCGGGAGGGTCTACCGGTGAGCAGTTCTTC.

The rearrangement uses TRBV4-1 and TRBJ1-2; D gene uncertain. The V gene's germline CDR1 is MGHRA and CDR2 YSYEKL. Trimming left V 1 base short and J 5 bases short, with 11 bases between. This CDR3 has 14 residues. The CDR3 DNA follows: TGCGCCAGCAGCCAAGTTCCAGGCCGATATGGCTACACCTTC. Protein product: CASSQVPGRYGYTF.

The rearrangement joins TRBV2 to TRBJ1-1; the D gene is possibly TRBD1 (5 bases). V shed 6 bases and J shed 5 bases, with 13 bases lying between them. CDR3 length: 13 amino acids. Germline-derived CDR1 and CDR2 are SNHLY and FYNNEI. CDR3 nucleotides: TGTGCCAGCAGCGCACCGGGGGGAACTGAAGCTTTCTTT. Translating gives CASSAPGGTEAFF.

This clonotype has a count of ten or more. The rearrangement joins TRBV12-3 or TRBV12-4 to TRBJ1-6; unclear D gene. Trimming pared 5 bases from V and 5 bases from J, leaving 16 bases between. The CDR3 is 16 residues long. CDR3 protein: CASSDHFGIHNSPLHF. CDR3 DNA: TGTGCCAGCAGTGACCATTTTGGGATCCATAATTCACCCCTCCACTTT.

J is TRBJ2-4 and V is TRBV27, with D perhaps given as TRBD1 or TRBD2 (5 bases each). V was pared by 3 bases and J by 0 bases, with 9 bases between. Germline V CDR1 and CDR2: MNHEY, SMNVEV (reference sequence). This CDR3 region has 15 residues. The CDR3 loop reads CASSFGALAKNIQYF. The CDR3 DNA follows: TGTGCCAGCAGTTTCGGGGCATTAGCCAAAAACATTCAGTACTTC.

Note on this clonotype: A much larger clonotype is one base distant, so this may be a read error. The chain carries TRBV6-5 and TRBJ2-2, with D possibly matching TRBD2 (6 bases). The germline V gene encodes CDR1 MNHEY and CDR2 SVGAGI. The CDR3 length is 11 residues. CDR3 bases: TGTGCCAGCAGTTACGCCGGGGGGCTGTTTTTT. It yields the protein CASSYAGGLFF.

This clonotype has a handful of counts. The chain carries TRBV25-1 and TRBJ2-1; a weak D match, TRBD2 (6 bases). Trimming removed 2 bases from V and 9 bases from J, with 8 bases in between. The CDR3 loop spans 12 amino acids. Germline CDR1 MGHDK, CDR2 SYGVNS. The CDR3 DNA is TGTGCCAGCAGTGAACAGGGAGGTGAGCAGTTCTTC. Encoded protein: CASSEQGGEQFF.

This chain uses TRBV20-1 with TRBJ2-3; 9 nucleotides align to TRBD2. J was trimmed by 1 base and V by 4 bases; bases with no gene match: 3. Germline V lookup: CDR1 DFQATT, CDR2 SNEGSKA (reference sequence). This CDR3 is 14 amino acids long. In DNA, the CDR3 is TGCAGTGCTAATCGACTAGCGGGCACAGATACGCAGTATTTT. Protein product: CSANRLAGTDTQYF.

This clonotype has at least ten counts. CDR3 in DNA: TGTGCCTGGAGTTGGGACAGGGACGGCTACGAGCAGTACTTC. Translating it yields CAWSWDRDGYEQYF. This rearrangement joins TRBV30 to TRBJ2-7; 9 bases align to TRBD1. The CDR3 runs to 14 residues. The J segment lost 3 bases and the V segment lost 2 bases, leaving 5 bases of the junction unmatched. Germline V gene sequence: CDR1 GTSNPN, CDR2 SVGIG (reference sequence). Full variable domain (missing parts from reference TRBV30 and TRBJ2-7): SQTIHQWPATLVQPVGSPLSLECTVEGTSNPNLYWYRQAAGRGLQLLFYSVGIGQISSEVPQNLSASRPQDRQFILSSKKLLLSDSGFYLCAWSWDRDGYEQYFGPGTRLTVT.

This clonotype has a handful of counts. The chain carries TRBV25-1 and TRBJ1-4, with TRBD1 as a possible D gene (6 bases). The CDR3 length is 15 residues. With 4 bases removed from V and 5 bases from J, the gap between germline ends came to 14 bases. Germline lookup yields CDR1 MGHDK and CDR2 SYGVNS. The CDR3 sequence: CASSVMAGENEKLFF. In nucleotides, the CDR3 is TGTGCCAGCAGTGTCATGGCAGGGGAAAATGAAAAACTGTTTTTT.

On this clonotype itself: One end of the junction varies from germline; a read error may be responsible. This chain's CDR3 is CAGSLEDTQYF. DNA of the CDR3: TGCGCCGGCAGCCTAGAGGATACGCAGTATTTT. The J gene is TRBJ2-3, the V gene TRBV5-1; D remains ambiguous. The CDR3 spans 11 residues. Germline V CDR1 and CDR2: SGHRS, YFSETQ.

For this clonotype: This sequence is one base from a far larger clone and is likely a read error. The CDR3 bases are TGTGCCAGCGGGGAGGGGGGACAGTGGCCAGATACGCAGCATTTT. Translating it yields CASGEGGQWPDTQHF. V usage is TRBV12-3 or TRBV12-4 and J usage is TRBJ2-3; TRBD1 matches at 7 bases. The DNA end is more similar to TRBJ1-5, so the J call may be wrong. This CDR3 is 15 amino acids long.

This clonotype was found many times. The chain links TRBV7-2 to TRBJ2-3, with 8 bases identical to TRBD2. The CDR3 has 15 amino acids. The V and J ends lost 1 base and 2 bases, in that order; junction bases with no gene match: 2. Germline CDR1 is SGHTA and CDR2 is FQGNSA. For the CDR3, the DNA is TGTGCCAGCAGCTTAGTGGGACTAGACACAGATACGCAGTATTTT. Translated: CASSLVGLDTDTQYF.

This clonotype was picked up many times. The chain uses TRBV7-2 and TRBJ1-2; D might be TRBD1 (5 bases). CDR3 length equals 15 residues. The V end lost 5 bases, the J end lost 4 bases, and 17 bases lay between the germline ends. Per the germline V gene, CDR1 is SGHTA and CDR2 is FQGNSA. This CDR3 is CASSLTWGERYGYTF. CDR3 DNA: TGTGCCAGCAGCCTTACGTGGGGGGAACGCTATGGCTACACCTTC.